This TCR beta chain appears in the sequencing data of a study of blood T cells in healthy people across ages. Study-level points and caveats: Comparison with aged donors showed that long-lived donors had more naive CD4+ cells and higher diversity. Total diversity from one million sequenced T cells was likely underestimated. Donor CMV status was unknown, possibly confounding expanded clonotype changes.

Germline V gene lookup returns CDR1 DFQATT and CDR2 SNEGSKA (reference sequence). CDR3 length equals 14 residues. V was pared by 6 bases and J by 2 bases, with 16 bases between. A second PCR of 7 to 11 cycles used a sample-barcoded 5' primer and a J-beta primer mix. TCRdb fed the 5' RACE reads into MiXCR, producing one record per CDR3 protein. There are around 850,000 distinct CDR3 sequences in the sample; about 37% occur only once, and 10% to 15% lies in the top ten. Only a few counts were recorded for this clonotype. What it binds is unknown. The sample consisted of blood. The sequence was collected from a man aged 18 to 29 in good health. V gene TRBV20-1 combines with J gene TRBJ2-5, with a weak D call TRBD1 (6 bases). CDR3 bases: TGCAGTGCCCGAACAGGGTCGGGTCAAGAGACCCAGTACTTC. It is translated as CSARTGSGQETQYF.